This TCR beta chain was sequenced in a study of OX40 agonist ivuxolimab in advanced cancers. The data were produced by immunoSEQ multiplex PCR, yet TCRdb's version contains in-frame clones alone and is incomplete. Here the sample spans over 55,000 clones, roughly 77% being singletons. The length of the CDR3 is 15 residues. The germline CDR1 and CDR2 sequences are MGHRA and YSYEKL. With 3 bases removed from V and 0 bases from J, the gap between germline ends came to 9 bases. This clonotype was obtained from an adult with an advanced solid tumor such as melanoma, head and neck, liver or kidney cancer. Sequenced here: CD4+ or CD8+ T cells sorted from blood, sampled in a trial of the OX40 agonist ivuxolimab. The V and J genes are TRBV4-1 and TRBJ2-4; D ambiguous. DNA of the CDR3: TGCGCCAGCAGCCAGAATATGCTAGCCAAAAACATTCAGTACTTC. This sequence encodes CASSQNMLAKNIQYF.